A single T cell receptor beta chain is shown here with its context. The target antigen is unknown. Per germline, CDR1 MGHRA and CDR2 YSYEKL. The germline V and J ends were trimmed by 0 bases and 0 bases, with 8 bases remaining between them. CDR3 length: 15 residues. This entry comes from a study of cytomegalovirus exposure and HLA in healthy donors. Study at large: Earlier, 150 million to 200 million T cells were analyzed, and 117 million unique TCR beta sequences were found among them. Overall study findings and caveats: Exclusion applied to some V segments, including TRBV6-2 and TRBV6-3, as they were indistinguishable.

Vbeta (60) and Jbeta (13) primers were used in the PCR. The authors' processing: It was a later analysis that counted tens of millions of unique TCR beta chains, of which 9.5 million to 14 million were shared. This table comes from immunoSEQ multiplex PCR, and its TCRdb copy is limited to in-frame clones, with some not included. Clone size and the V and J calls come from that table; the DNA yielded D and trimming. The sample includes approximately 50,000 clones, 65% to 85% of them seen just once. The source of this sequence is a boy between 5 and 17 years old in good health and CMV-seropositive. This sequence joins TRBV4-1 and TRBJ1-1, with D hard to call. The sequenced sample was PBMCs. This CDR3 is CASSQDPGMNTEAFF. CDR3 in DNA: TGCGCCAGCAGCCAAGATCCGGGGATGAACACTGAAGCTTTCTTT.